Below, 7 T cell receptor beta chains from the same sample are listed, as sequenced in a study of graft-versus-host responses after intestinal transplantation (dated by TCRdb to 2020 to 2022). The library came from the immunoSEQ multiplex PCR assay. In TCRdb, the immuneACCESS table is reduced to in-frame sequences with V and J assigned. These tables do not hold every clone; where another copy was compared, an unresolved V gene accounts for under half, and the others remain unexplained. In this sample the table shows 43,000 or so clones, roughly 94% of which occur a single time. The biggest ten clones account for about 1.4% of the sample. The sequenced sample was PBMCs, obtained around 330 days after intestinal transplant. The source is a human patient who received an intestinal transplant, so some T cells may come from the graft donor.

V is TRBV5-4 and J is TRBJ1-2; tentative D call: TRBD1 (5 bases). Between the trimmed V and J ends, which lost 3 bases and 3 bases, there was a span of 12 bases. The germline CDR1 and CDR2 sequences are SGHNT and YYREEE (reference sequence). The CDR3 spans 14 residues. The CDR3 sequence is CASSSPGTDYGYTF. Written as DNA, the CDR3 is TGTGCCAGCAGCTCCCCAGGGACCGACTATGGCTACACCTTC.

The rearrangement uses TRBV7-2 and TRBJ2-7; 8 nucleotides match TRBD1. There are 15 residues in the CDR3. V gave up 1 base and J gave up 3 bases; unmatched junction bases: 5. The germline V gene encodes CDR1 SGHTA and CDR2 FQGNSA. The CDR3 sequence is CASSLGGTGYYEQYF. The DNA of the CDR3 is TGTGCCAGCAGCTTAGGCGGGACAGGATACTACGAGCAGTACTTC.

This clone appeared once. The V and J genes are TRBV29-1 and TRBJ2-1; 10 bases are shared with TRBD2. J gave up 6 bases and V 8 bases, and 10 bases lay outside the gene matches. Germline V lookup: CDR1 SQVTM, CDR2 ANQGSEA. The CDR3 length is 14 residues. CDR3 sequence: CSTSGTSESNEQFF. The CDR3 DNA reads TGCAGCACATCCGGGACTAGCGAATCCAATGAGCAGTTCTTC.

The chain couples TRBV18 to TRBJ2-7; maybe TRBD1 (5 bases). The CDR3 is made up of 14 amino acids. The ends were cut back, 3 bases at V and 3 bases at J, with 12 bases in the middle. Looked up from germline, CDR1 is KGHSH and CDR2 is LQKENI. The CDR3 reads CASSPQGSVYEQYF. For the CDR3, the DNA is TGTGCCAGCTCACCCCAGGGATCCGTCTACGAGCAGTACTTC.

J is TRBJ1-5 and V is TRBV5-4, with D tentatively TRBD1 (6 bases). The CDR3 has 13 amino acids. The V end lost 4 bases, the J end lost 4 bases, and 9 bases lay between the germline ends. Germline V gene sequence: CDR1 SGHNT, CDR2 YYREEE (reference sequence). CDR3 region: CASSPGQNQPQHF. Here the CDR3 DNA reads TGTGCCAGCAGCCCCGGACAGAATCAGCCCCAGCATTTT.

This rearrangement joins TRBV19 to TRBJ1-1, with D tentatively TRBD1 (5 bases). There are 17 residues in the CDR3. Germline V gene sequence: CDR1 LNHDA, CDR2 SQIVND (reference sequence). Trimming cost V 1 base and J 0 bases, with 15 bases left between them. CDR3 amino acids: CASSIVGLQGMNTEAFF. In nucleotides, the CDR3 is TGTGCCAGTAGTATAGTTGGGCTGCAGGGAATGAACACTGAAGCTTTCTTT.

This chain joins TRBV7-9 and TRBJ2-7, with 9 positions matching TRBD1. With 6 bases clipped from V and 4 bases from J, the junction kept 10 bases outside the gene matches. Looked up from germline, CDR1 is SEHNR and CDR2 is FQNEAQ (reference sequence). There are 15 residues in the CDR3. In nucleotides, the CDR3 is TGTGCCAGCAGTCCTCCGGGACAGGGTCAGTACGAGCAGTACTTC. This gives the protein CASSPPGQGQYEQYF.